A selection of T cell receptor beta chains follows, all from one sample in a study of monozygotic twins with cystic fibrosis. Clones were read by immunoSEQ multiplex PCR, and TCRdb kept only the in-frame ones, dropping some. The table has about 14,000 clones, just under 95% seen once. The sample taken for sequencing was blood. These receptors all stem from a girl aged 2-10 years with cystic fibrosis. The CDR3 runs from the conserved cysteine through the conserved F or W. A D gene is named only where the DNA matches it firmly. Some rows mark clone size as missing; the rest say once, few, many or name a class of expanded clone.

d_gene	j_gene	v_gene	abundance	CDR3aa	CDR3nt
-	TRBJ2-7	TRBV7-8	-	CASSTPSSYEQYF	TGTGCCAGCAGCACCCCCTCGAGCTACGAGCAGTACTTC
-	TRBJ1-1	TRBV9	-	CASTALNTEAFF	TGTGCCAGCACCGCATTGAACACTGAAGCTTTCTTT
-	TRBJ2-7	TRBV19	-	CASSPGSPGYEQYF	TGTGCCAGTAGTCCAGGATCTCCGGGATACGAGCAGTACTTC
-	TRBJ1-2	TRBV5-1	-	CASSLGLDPRGYTF	TGCGCCAGCAGCTTGGGGCTGGACCCCAGGGGCTACACCTTC
-	TRBJ2-3	TRBV29-1	-	CSVGRRTDTQYF	TGCAGCGTCGGCAGAAGGACAGATACGCAGTATTTT
-	TRBJ2-3	TRBV4-3	-	CASSQGGFTDTQYF	TGCGCCAGCAGCCAAGGCGGATTCACAGATACGCAGTATTTT
-	TRBJ2-1	TRBV21-1	-	CASSGRDRGISLYNEQFF	TGTGCCAGCAGCGGGCGGGACAGGGGGATTTCGCTATACAATGAGCAGTTCTTC
TRBD2	TRBJ2-7	TRBV19	-	CASSTYSGRAHEQYF	TGTGCCAGTAGTACGTATAGCGGGAGGGCCCACGAGCAGTACTTC
-	TRBJ1-3	TRBV6-5	-	CASSSSSAIYF	TGTGCCAGCAGCTCCTCCAGCGCCATATATTTT
-	TRBJ1-1	TRBV5-1	-	CASRDIMNTEAFF	TGCGCCAGCAGGGACATCATGAACACTGAAGCTTTCTTT
TRBD1	TRBJ1-5	TRBV25-1	few	CASSETGWQPQHF	TGTGCCAGCAGTGAGACAGGGTGGCAGCCCCAGCATTTT
-	TRBJ2-4	TRBV7-2	-	CASSPTLAKNIQYF	TGTGCCAGCAGCCCTACGCTAGCCAAAAACATTCAGTACTTC
-	TRBJ1-1	TRBV5-8	-	CASSLGGYNTEAFF	TGTGCCAGCAGCTTGGGGGGGTACAACACTGAAGCTTTCTTT
-	TRBJ2-7	TRBV11-2	-	CASSQDRSSYEQYF	TGTGCCAGCAGCCAAGACAGGAGCTCCTACGAGCAGTACTTC
-	TRBJ2-2	TRBV9	-	CASSAGVGELFF	TGTGCCAGCAGCGCAGGGGTCGGGGAGCTGTTTTTT